This T cell receptor (beta chain) was identified during a study of cytomegalovirus exposure and HLA in healthy donors. Findings and limits, study-wide: Earlier findings revealed that most TCR beta V segments proved productive either about 90% or about 30% of the time.

Researchers ran the PCR with 60 Vbeta and 13 Jbeta primers. Repertoires were generated with immunoSEQ multiplex PCR, while TCRdb's copy carries only in-frame clones and drops some. This sample has about 160,000 clones, with roughly 80% found just once. This clone was observed a single time. The antigen is undetermined. V was clipped by 6 bases and J by 0 bases, with 10 bases between them. The CDR3 is made up of 14 amino acids. Germline CDR1 is MDHEN and CDR2 is SYDVKM. The TCR sequence derives from a man aged 50 to 60 in good health and CMV-seropositive. J is TRBJ2-3 and V is TRBV28; D gene unclear. Sequences were obtained from PBMCs. The CDR3 is CASSHGFSTDTQYF. The CDR3 coding sequence is TGTGCCAGCAGCCACGGGTTTAGCACAGATACGCAGTATTTT.